One and the same sample provided the 29 T cell receptor beta chains below, sequenced in a study of cytomegalovirus exposure and HLA in healthy donors (dated by TCRdb to about 2017). Library generation was performed with the immunoSEQ multiplex PCR assay. For the multiplex PCR, a mixture combining 60 forward primers for TCR Vbeta segments and 13 reverse primers for TCR Jbeta segments was used. Sourced from immuneACCESS, this table was stored by TCRdb with only in-frame sequences that have V and J called. A share of the clones is absent; for the studies checked, an unresolved V gene accounts for under half, and the remainder has no known explanation. A total of roughly 100,000 clones appear in this sample, about 13% of them only once. The leading ten clones occupy more than 15% of the sample. Sequencing was carried out using PBMCs. Every receptor here comes from a man between 40 and 49 years old in good health and CMV-seropositive.

V gene TRBV9 combines with J gene TRBJ1-2; 10 nucleotides match TRBD1. Looked up from germline, CDR1 is SGDLS and CDR2 is YYNGEE. The CDR3 runs to 15 residues. J gave up 4 bases and V 2 bases, and 5 bases lay outside the gene matches. The DNA for the CDR3 is TGTGCCAGCAGCGTTGGGGACAGGGGCATCTATGGCTACACCTTC. Amino acid sequence: CASSVGDRGIYGYTF.

The chain links TRBV19 to TRBJ1-1, with 7 bases that match TRBD1. Trimming removed 11 bases from V and 10 bases from J; junction bases left unmatched: 16. The CDR3 contains 13 residues. The germline V gene encodes CDR1 LNHDA and CDR2 SQIVND (reference sequence). DNA of the CDR3: TGTGCCGTAAGCAAAACCGGAACAGGGGCAGCTTTCTTT. Residues: CAVSKTGTGAAFF.

This clone was seen a few times. J is TRBJ2-2 and V is TRBV6-6, with D possibly TRBD1 on 5 matching bases. There are 15 residues in the CDR3. CDR1 and CDR2 from the germline V gene are MNHNY and SVGAGI (reference sequence). The germline V and J ends were trimmed by 1 base and 1 base, with 7 bases remaining between them. Written as DNA, the CDR3 is TGTGCCAGCAGTTACTGGACACGGAACACCGGGGAGCTGTTTTTT. Its translation: CASSYWTRNTGELFF.

The chain employs TRBV19 and TRBJ1-4; 9 bases are shared with TRBD1. Per the germline V gene, CDR1 is LNHDA and CDR2 is SQIVND (reference sequence). The CDR3 sequence is 15 residues long. V shed 6 bases and J 8 bases; nucleotides not matched to a gene: 10. The chain's CDR3 is CASRSQDRGGEKLFF. The CDR3, as DNA: TGTGCCAGTAGGAGTCAGGACAGGGGAGGCGAAAAACTGTTTTTT. Combining the CDR3 with reference TRBV19 and TRBJ1-4 gives the whole variable domain DGGITQSPKYLFRKEGQNVTLSCEQNLNHDAMYWYRQDPGQGLRLIYYSQIVNDFQKGDIAEGYSVSREKKESFPLTVTSAQKNPTAFYLCASRSQDRGGEKLFFGSGTQLSVL.

The V gene is TRBV6-6, the J gene TRBJ1-2; 8 bases match TRBD1. This CDR3 has 16 residues. Germline CDR1 reads MNHNY; CDR2 reads SVGAGI (reference sequence). The ends lost 0 bases at V and 4 bases at J; junction bases unmatched: 7. In nucleotides, the CDR3 is TGTGCCAGCAGTTACTCGGAGCAACAGGGGGGCTATGGCTACACCTTC. Encoded protein: CASSYSEQQGGYGYTF.

The V and J genes are TRBV5-6 and TRBJ2-7, with D possibly matching TRBD2 (6 bases). Deletions cut 4 bases from V and 6 bases from J, with 14 bases between. This CDR3 is built from 13 residues. Germline CDR1 is SGHDT and CDR2 is YYEEEE. In DNA, the CDR3 is TGTGCCAGCAGCCCCGGGAGATCGGGCGAGCAGTACTTC. It codes for CASSPGRSGEQYF.

V is TRBV7-9 and J is TRBJ1-1; 7 bases map to TRBD1. This CDR3 is built from 14 residues. CDR1 and CDR2 from the germline V gene are SEHNR and FQNEAQ (reference sequence). V shed 7 bases and J 6 bases; nucleotides not matched to a gene: 11. In DNA form, the CDR3 reads TGTGCCAGCAAACCACAGGGGTCGATGGCTGAAGCTTTCTTT. Translated: CASKPQGSMAEAFF.

This clone was counted only a few times. This chain uses TRBV5-4 with TRBJ2-1; TRBD2 aligns across 10 bases. V lost 3 bases to trimming and J lost 9 bases; unmatched junction nucleotides: 12. The CDR3 covers 16 residues. Germline V gives CDR1 SGHNT, CDR2 YYREEE (reference sequence). The CDR3 DNA sequence: TGTGCCAGCAGCTCGGGTGCTAGCGGGAGCGGGAGTGAGCAGTTCTTC. It yields the protein CASSSGASGSGSEQFF.

This chain joins TRBV30 and TRBJ1-2, with TRBD1 identical over 8 bases. Germline V lookup: CDR1 GTSNPN, CDR2 SVGIG (reference sequence). Trimming removed 2 bases from V and 8 bases from J; junction bases left unmatched: 16. This CDR3 comprises 16 residues. In DNA, the CDR3 is TGTGCCTGGAGTACGAATGCAGGGGGCTGGAGGGGAGGCTACACCTTC. The encoded protein is CAWSTNAGGWRGGYTF.

As for this clone: A read error may account for a junction end that differs from germline. The V and J genes are TRBV7-7 and TRBJ2-7; no definite D call. CDR3 size: 13 residues. Germline V gene sequence: CDR1 SSHAT, CDR2 FNYEAQ (reference sequence). Written as DNA, the CDR3 is TGTGCTAGCAGCCCCACACCGCCTTACGAGCAGTACTTC. Translating it yields CASSPTPPYEQYF.

This clone was seen more than once but under ten times. This chain uses TRBV11-2 with TRBJ1-1; D may be TRBD1 (6 bases). Germline V lookup: CDR1 SGHAT, CDR2 FQNNGV. The CDR3 consists of 15 residues. The germline V and J ends were trimmed by 5 bases and 7 bases, with 20 bases remaining between them. The CDR3 DNA follows: TGTGCCAGCAGCGACCGACCAGGGGCCGATCTTGAAGCTTTCTTT. It specifies CASSDRPGADLEAFF. The variable domain in full, completed from reference TRBV11-2 and TRBJ1-1, reads EAGVAQSPRYKIIEKRQSVAFWCNPISGHATLYWYQQILGQGPKLLIQFQNNGVVDDSQLPKDRFSAERLKGVDSTLKIQPAKLEDSAVYLCASSDRPGADLEAFFGQGTRLTVV.

This rearrangement joins TRBV6-5 to TRBJ1-1, with TRBD1 matching 7 bases. The CDR3 has 15 residues. V shed 5 bases and J 4 bases; nucleotides not matched to a gene: 10. From germline, CDR1 is MNHEY and CDR2 SVGAGI. This chain's CDR3 is CASSPWTGPSTEAFF. The CDR3 coding sequence is TGTGCCAGCAGTCCCTGGACAGGACCGAGCACTGAAGCTTTCTTT.

This chain uses TRBV29-1 with TRBJ2-7, with 8 bases matching TRBD1. The V gene's germline CDR1 is SQVTM and CDR2 ANQGSEA. The CDR3 is 13 amino acids. Unmatched junction bases numbered 7, after V lost 6 bases and J lost 3 bases. For the CDR3, the DNA is TGCAGCGTCTATTTACAGGGGGACTACGAGCAGTACTTC. Translating it yields CSVYLQGDYEQYF.

The chain employs TRBV13 and TRBJ2-5; the D gene is possibly TRBD1 (6 bases). The CDR3 length is 13 residues. Germline values: CDR1 PRHDT, CDR2 FYEKMQ (reference sequence). Between the trimmed V and J ends, which lost 5 bases and 1 base, there was a span of 8 bases. CDR3 in amino acids: CASSNRVQETQYF. CDR3 bases: TGTGCCAGCAGCAACAGGGTCCAAGAGACCCAGTACTTC.

This clone occurred a few times. V usage is TRBV5-1 and J usage is TRBJ2-1, with TRBD2 matching 9 bases. V dropped 1 base and J dropped 7; count of bases not matched to a gene: 9. The CDR3 consists of 16 residues. Germline loops: CDR1 SGHRS, CDR2 YFSETQ. The CDR3 sequence is CASSLWSSGTKNEQFF. The CDR3 DNA reads TGCGCCAGCAGCTTGTGGTCTAGCGGGACGAAGAATGAGCAGTTCTTC.

This clone has only a few counts. The chain is built from TRBV29-1 and TRBJ2-1; TRBD2 might be the D (6 bases). With 4 bases removed from V and 9 bases from J, the gap between germline ends came to 13 bases. Germline V CDR1 and CDR2: SQVTM, ANQGSEA. The CDR3 contains 12 residues. CDR3 DNA: TGCAGCGTTGTTGGGAGGCCCGGTGAGCAGTTCTTC. It specifies CSVVGRPGEQFF.

This clone occurred a few times. The chain is built from TRBV30 and TRBJ2-7; 8 bases are a match to TRBD1. This CDR3 spans 17 amino acids. Germline loops: CDR1 GTSNPN, CDR2 SVGIG (reference sequence). V was clipped by 0 bases and J by 3 bases; unmatched bases: 13. CDR3 bases: TGTGCCTGGAGTGTCCCCAAGTGGGCAGGGGGCATCTACGAGCAGTACTTC. Protein product: CAWSVPKWAGGIYEQYF. Based on the CDR3 plus reference TRBV30 and TRBJ2-7, the full variable domain is SQTIHQWPATLVQPVGSPLSLECTVEGTSNPNLYWYRQAAGRGLQLLFYSVGIGQISSEVPQNLSASRPQDRQFILSSKKLLLSDSGFYLCAWSVPKWAGGIYEQYFGPGTRLTVT.

This clone was observed a few times. This sequence joins TRBV6-1 and TRBJ2-5; 11 bases align to TRBD2. This CDR3 is built from 16 residues. Trimming took 2 bases from V and 4 from J; bases not matched to a gene: 6. Germline V CDR1 and CDR2: MNHNS, SASEGT. The CDR3 sequence is CASSETRLAGGETQYF. CDR3 nucleotide sequence: TGTGCCAGCAGTGAAACCCGTCTAGCGGGAGGAGAGACCCAGTACTTC.

This clone showed up just a few times. This rearrangement joins TRBV19 to TRBJ1-1; unclear D gene. This CDR3 comprises 19 residues. V lost 1 base, J lost 1 base, and 22 bases lay in between. Germline CDR1 LNHDA, CDR2 SQIVND (reference sequence). CDR3 in DNA: TGTGCCAGTAGTATAGGTCGGTGGATCCCCGAAGGAGGGAACACTGAAGCTTTCTTT. Translation gives CASSIGRWIPEGGNTEAFF.

The chain combines TRBV15 with TRBJ2-5; 7 nucleotides align to TRBD2. The J segment lost 2 bases and the V segment lost 0 bases, leaving 3 bases of the junction unmatched. This CDR3 contains 15 residues. CDR1 is LNHNV and CDR2 is YYDKDF in the germline V gene (reference sequence). The CDR3 nucleotides read TGTGCCACCAGCAGAGATAGCGGGCAGCAAGAGACCCAGTACTTC. Protein sequence: CATSRDSGQQETQYF.

This clone has at least ten counts. The chain couples TRBV10-3 to TRBJ2-3; TRBD1 might be the D (7 bases). Germline assignment: CDR1 ENHRY and CDR2 SYGVKD. CDR3 size: 15 residues. Trimming cost V 6 bases and J 0 bases, with 13 bases left between them. This CDR3 is CAIRLTGTSTDTQYF. DNA for the CDR3: TGTGCCATCAGACTGACAGGGACTAGCACAGATACGCAGTATTTT.

A few counts support this clone. The J gene is TRBJ1-1, the V gene TRBV7-9; D not certain. From germline, CDR1 is SEHNR and CDR2 FQNEAQ (reference sequence). This CDR3 spans 13 amino acids. The V and J ends lost 5 bases and 8 bases respectively, with 15 bases between them. CDR3 protein: CASSKLGLKEAFF. In DNA form, the CDR3 reads TGTGCCAGCAGCAAGCTTGGACTAAAAGAAGCTTTCTTT.

This clone was seen more than once but under ten times. The chain couples TRBV7-9 to TRBJ2-3; tentatively, D is TRBD2 (5 bases). The V gene's germline CDR1 is SEHNR and CDR2 FQNEAQ (reference sequence). CDR3 size: 13 residues. The V end was cut by 5 bases, the J end by 6 bases, with 12 bases between. The CDR3 bases are TGTGCCAGCAGCCGGACTGTTCCGGATACGCAGTATTTT. Translated, it gives CASSRTVPDTQYF.

This clone was observed a handful of times. This chain joins TRBV30 and TRBJ2-7; TRBD1 matches at 7 bases. Germline CDR1 GTSNPN, CDR2 SVGIG (reference sequence). The V and J ends lost 4 bases and 2 bases, in that order; junction bases with no gene match: 11. The CDR3 sequence is 15 residues long. In nucleotides, the CDR3 is TGTGCCTGGACAAACAGGGTAAGGGGGCCCTACGAGCAGTACTTC. Its protein product is CAWTNRVRGPYEQYF.

This chain links TRBV2 with TRBJ2-7; a possible D gene is TRBD2 (5 bases). This CDR3 is built from 11 residues. Germline lookup yields CDR1 SNHLY and CDR2 FYNNEI. Trimming left V 6 bases short and J 6 bases short, with 9 bases between. CDR3 protein: CASRDLTEQYF. CDR3 nucleotide sequence: TGTGCCAGCAGGGACTTGACCGAGCAGTACTTC.

The chain links TRBV28 to TRBJ2-1, with 13 bases lining up with TRBD2. Germline lookup yields CDR1 MDHEN and CDR2 SYDVKM. The CDR3 is made up of 15 amino acids. Trimming took 6 bases from V and 10 from J; bases not matched to a gene: 9. The CDR3 loop is CASRQPGLAGREQFF. DNA of the CDR3: TGTGCCAGCAGGCAACCGGGACTAGCGGGAAGGGAGCAGTTCTTC.

This clone showed up just once. The rearrangement joins TRBV5-4 to TRBJ2-1; tentative D call: TRBD2 (5 bases). CDR1 SGHNT and CDR2 YYREEE come from the germline V gene (reference sequence). The V end lost 0 bases, the J end lost 10 bases, and 11 bases lay between the germline ends. CDR3 size: 13 residues. The CDR3 sequence is CASSLAGLTEQFF. Here the CDR3 DNA reads TGTGCCAGCAGCTTGGCCGGACTCACCGAGCAGTTCTTC. Filled out from reference TRBV5-4 and TRBJ2-1, the complete variable domain reads ETGVTQSPTHLIKTRGQQVTLRCSSQSGHNTVSWYQQALGQGPQFIFQYYREEENGRGNFPPRFSGLQFPNYSSELNVNALELDDSALYLCASSLAGLTEQFFGPGTRLTVL.

The rearrangement uses TRBV7-2 and TRBJ2-3; D might be TRBD1 (5 bases). This CDR3 contains 15 residues. V was cut by 1 base and J by 8 bases, with 16 bases left in between. From germline, CDR1 is SGHTA and CDR2 FQGNSA. The DNA for the CDR3 is TGTGCCAGCAGCTTAGTGACAGCAACCTCGCCTACGCAGTATTTT. It specifies CASSLVTATSPTQYF.

The table lists this clone with a few counts. The chain uses TRBV6-1 and TRBJ1-2; 7 bases align to TRBD1. This CDR3 contains 14 residues. The V gene end was trimmed by 6 bases and the J gene end by 5 bases; junction bases not matched to a gene: 9. CDR1 and CDR2 from the germline V gene are MNHNS and SASEGT. For the CDR3, the DNA is TGTGCCAGCAGGAGGGACAGACTAGATTATGGCTACACCTTC. Its translation: CASRRDRLDYGYTF.